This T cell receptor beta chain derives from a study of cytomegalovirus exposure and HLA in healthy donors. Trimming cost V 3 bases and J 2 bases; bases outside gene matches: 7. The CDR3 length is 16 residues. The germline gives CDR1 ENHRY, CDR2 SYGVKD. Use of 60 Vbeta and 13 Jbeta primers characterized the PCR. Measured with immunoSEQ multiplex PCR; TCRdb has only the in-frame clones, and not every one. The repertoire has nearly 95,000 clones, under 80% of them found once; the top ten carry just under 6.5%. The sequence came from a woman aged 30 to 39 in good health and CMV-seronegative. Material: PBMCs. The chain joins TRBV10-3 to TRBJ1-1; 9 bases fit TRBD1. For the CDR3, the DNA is TGTGCCATCAGTGACCCGGGGACAGGGCTAAACACTGAAGCTTTCTTT. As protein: CAISDPGTGLNTEAFF.